This TCR beta chain is drawn from a study of T cell changes during pregnancy in multiple sclerosis. With 4 bases clipped from V and 2 bases from J, the junction kept 5 bases outside the gene matches. Germline CDR1 MNHEY, CDR2 SVGAGI. CDR3 size: 15 residues. Using immunoSEQ multiplex PCR, the repertoire was profiled, and TCRdb retains in-frame clones only, with some absent. Found here are over 90,000 clones, approximately 95% of them singletons; the top ten hold more than 0.75%. Sequenced here: peripheral blood, sampled after pregnancy. V usage is TRBV6-5 and J usage is TRBJ1-3; 7 nucleotides align to TRBD1. The receptor was derived from a female donor with multiple sclerosis, enrolled in a pregnancy study. In nucleotides, the CDR3 is TGTGCCAGCAGTTTAACAGGGGAGGCTGGAAACACCATATATTTT. This sequence encodes CASSLTGEAGNTIYF.